The rows below give T cell receptor beta chains drawn from one sample of a study of Ad26.COV2.S vaccination and SARS-CoV-2 variants. Sequenced by immunoSEQ multiplex PCR; TCRdb stores in-frame clones only, minus some. The sample includes fewer than 500,000 clones, 89% seen only once; the top ten take 2.5%. The sequences come from peripheral blood, collected in a trial of Ad26.COV2.S vaccine versus placebo. These receptors were collected from a person aged 18-65 years who received the Ad26.COV2.S COVID-19 vaccine or a placebo. CDR3s include the opening cysteine and the closing phenylalanine or tryptophan. The D gene is left open where the match is weak. The size field is filled for only some rows; it gives once, few, many or a size class.

clone size	V gene	J gene	D gene	CDR3 DNA	CDR3 protein
few	TRBV2	TRBJ2-2	.	TGTGCCAGCAGTGCGGAGTGGAACACCGGGGAGCTGTTTTTT	CASSAEWNTGELFF
.	TRBV7-2	TRBJ1-1	.	TGTGCCAGCAGCTTATTAAACAGGAGAAACACTGAAGCTTTCTTT	CASSLLNRRNTEAFF
.	TRBV19	TRBJ1-2	.	TGTGCCAGTATCCCGGGCCTGGCACAGGTGGACTATGGCTACACCTTC	CASIPGLAQVDYGYTF
.	TRBV21-1	TRBJ1-6	.	TGTGCCAGCAGCCACCCTCGGCCACCCCTCCACTTT	CASSHPRPPLHF
few	TRBV5-6	TRBJ2-7	.	TGTGCCAGCAGCTTGGGCCGCGGCTGGGAGCTTCGATTC	CASSLGRGWELRF
.	TRBV19	TRBJ1-5	.	TGTGCCAGTAGTATAGACCCTGGAAGCAATCAGCCCCAGCATTTT	CASSIDPGSNQPQHF
few	TRBV6-5	TRBJ2-1	.	TGTGCCACCGGCGGAAGCGCGAACAATGAGCAGTTCTTC	CATGGSANNEQFF
.	TRBV19	TRBJ2-7	.	TGTGCCACCCGCAAAGACAGCGGTCGCTACGAGCAGTACTTC	CATRKDSGRYEQYF
.	TRBV2	TRBJ2-3	TRBD2	TGTGCCAGCAGTCGACTAGCGGGAGCTGATACGCAGTATTTT	CASSRLAGADTQYF
.	TRBV6-1	TRBJ1-2	.	TGTGCCAGCAGTGATCGAAACAAAATTTTGGATGGCTACACCTTC	CASSDRNKILDGYTF
.	TRBV19	TRBJ1-1	.	TGTGCCAGTATAGGTGGGGCTGCGAACACTGAAGCTTTCTTT	CASIGGAANTEAFF
.	TRBV9	TRBJ2-3	.	TGTGCCAGCAGCGCTTACCCCTCGGATACGCAGTATTTT	CASSAYPSDTQYF
.	TRBV4-2	TRBJ2-5	.	TGTGCCAGCAGCCAAGATTTCGGTAGCCCTGAGACCCAGTACTTC	CASSQDFGSPETQYF
few	TRBV6-6	TRBJ2-1	.	TGTGCCAGCAGTAGCCATAGCGACTACTACAATGAGCAGTTCTTC	CASSSHSDYYNEQFF
.	TRBV6-5	TRBJ1-1	TRBD1	TGTGCCAGCAGCACCGGGACAGCCCTGACTGAAGCTTTCTTT	CASSTGTALTEAFF
.	TRBV6-5	TRBJ1-1	.	TGTGCCAGCCAGAAAACCGGGGGCACTGAAGCTTTCTTT	CASQKTGGTEAFF
.	TRBV9	TRBJ1-1	.	TGTGCCAGCAGCCACACAGATAACACTGAAGCTTTCTTT	CASSHTDNTEAFF
.	TRBV5-1	TRBJ1-1	TRBD1	TGCGCCAGCAGCTACCAGGGGGGGCACACTGAAGCTTTCTTT	CASSYQGGHTEAFF
.	TRBV19	TRBJ2-4	.	TGTGCCAGTGGGTCGGTCAAAAACATTCAGTACTTC	CASGSVKNIQYF
.	TRBV19	TRBJ1-5	TRBD1	TGTGCCAGTAGTTCTCACCCCGGGACAGGCCCTTTGCAGCCCCAGCATTTT	CASSSHPGTGPLQPQHF
.	TRBV4-2	TRBJ2-6	TRBD2	TGTGCCAGCAGCCTCCAATTTGTGGGGACTAGCGGGTTCTCTGGGGCCAACGTCCTGACTTTC	CASSLQFVGTSGFSGANVLTF